This TCR beta chain was retrieved from a study of neurological immune-mediated disorders. Comments on this clonotype: Its antigen is still unknown.

Preparation of the unsorted libraries drew on 2 million PBMCs stored at -80 C. V was pared by 5 bases and J by 9 bases, with 23 bases between. Germline-derived CDR1 and CDR2 are SGHVS and FNYEAQ. The CDR3 extends over 16 amino acids. Study results and caveats: The most TCR clonal expansion was seen in HTLV-1-associated myelopathy, and the least was seen in multiple sclerosis, which fell below healthy controls.

TCRdb re-called the 5' RACE reads with MiXCR, one entry per CDR3 protein. Among roughly 74,000 distinct CDR3 sequences listed, approximately 5.2% were seen once. This chain uses TRBV7-6 with TRBJ2-1, with D possibly TRBD2 on 5 matching bases. Material for sequencing was PBMCs. The sequence was collected from a man aged 18 to 30 with multiple sclerosis. The CDR3 bases are TGTGCCAGCAGCCCCCTGGTGGGAGCAGTAGATAGTGAGCAGTTCTTC. Encoded protein: CASSPLVGAVDSEQFF.